A single sample gave rise to the 14 T cell receptor beta chains below, sequenced in a study of T cell responses to AZD1222 COVID-19 vaccine. Clones were read by immunoSEQ multiplex PCR, and TCRdb kept only the in-frame ones, dropping some. The data contain over 100,000 clones, around 94% of them singletons. Sequenced here: peripheral blood, sampled on day 0 of AZD1222 vaccination. The receptors shown here come from an adult in good health.

The chain employs TRBV3-1 (or the pseudogene TRBV3-2) and TRBJ2-1; no firm D call. V lost 3 bases and J lost 4, with 10 bases in between. The length of the CDR3 is 14 residues. Germline V gives CDR1 LGHDT, CDR2 YNNKEL (reference sequence). The CDR3 sequence: CASSQERQYNEQFF. DNA for the CDR3: TGTGCCAGCAGCCAGGAGCGACAATACAATGAGCAGTTCTTC.

The chain links TRBV12-3 or TRBV12-4 to TRBJ1-2; TRBD1 is a possible D gene (6 bases). CDR3 length equals 13 residues. V was shortened by 5 bases and J by 8 bases, with 15 bases between the two germline ends. CDR3 loop: CASSGDMARGYTF. In nucleotides, the CDR3 is TGTGCCAGCAGTGGGGACATGGCGAGGGGCTACACCTTC.

V usage is TRBV3-1 (or the pseudogene TRBV3-2) and J usage is TRBJ1-1; the D is unclear. The germline CDR1 and CDR2 sequences are LGHDT and YNNKEL (reference sequence). The ends were cut back, 4 bases at V and 1 base at J, with 1 base in the middle. This CDR3 has 11 residues. DNA of the CDR3: TGTGCCAGCAGCCGGAACACTGAAGCTTTCTTT. This translates into CASSRNTEAFF.

This chain links TRBV25-1 with TRBJ2-1; 7 nucleotides agree with TRBD2. There are 16 residues in the CDR3. The junction had 14 bases not matched to a gene; V was cut back by 5 bases and J by 7 bases. Germline V gene lookup returns CDR1 MGHDK and CDR2 SYGVNS. The DNA for the CDR3 is TGTGCCAGCAGTATCTCCCGGGACTATATGTGGAATGAGCAGTTCTTC. Amino acids: CASSISRDYMWNEQFF. Using reference TRBV25-1 and TRBJ2-1 for the parts outside the CDR3, the full variable domain is EADIYQTPRYLVIGTGKKITLECSQTMGHDKMYWYQQDPGMELHLIHYSYGVNSTEKGDLSSESTVSRIRTEHFPLTLESARPSHTSQYLCASSISRDYMWNEQFFGPGTRLTVL.

V gene TRBV5-6 combines with J gene TRBJ2-1; D may correspond to TRBD1 or TRBD2 (5 bases each). Germline CDR1 SGHDT, CDR2 YYEEEE. The length of the CDR3 is 16 residues. V gave up 3 bases and J gave up 4 bases, with 17 bases separating them. As DNA, the CDR3 is TGTGCCAGCAGCTCGCTCAGGGCGGGCGGGTACAATGAGCAGTTCTTC. Residues: CASSSLRAGGYNEQFF.

The chain carries TRBV11-1 and TRBJ2-5; no reliable D call. This CDR3 contains 15 residues. V was clipped by 5 bases and J by 5 bases, with 18 bases between them. Germline V gives CDR1 SGHAT, CDR2 FQDESV (reference sequence). This CDR3 reads CASSPLRLARETQYF. In DNA, the CDR3 is TGTGCCAGCAGCCCCCTGCGGCTGGCACGGGAGACCCAGTACTTC. The full variable domain, completed using reference TRBV11-1 and TRBJ2-5, is EAEVAQSPRYKITEKSQAVAFWCDPISGHATLYWYRQILGQGPELLVQFQDESVVDDSQLPKDRFSAERLKGVDSTLKIQPAELGDSAMYLCASSPLRLARETQYFGPGTRLLVL.

V is TRBV7-2 and J is TRBJ1-6; D uncertain. V was shortened by 7 bases and J by 4 bases, with 11 bases between the two germline ends. CDR1 is SGHTA and CDR2 is FQGNSA in the germline V gene. CDR3 length: 14 amino acids. The CDR3, as DNA: TGTGCCAGCACCGAATCGGCGTATAATTCACCCCTCCACTTT. Translation: CASTESAYNSPLHF.

This clone was picked up a small number of times. The V and J genes are TRBV7-2 and TRBJ2-7; TRBD2 is a possible D gene (9 bases). V lost 0 bases and J lost 7, with 16 bases in between. Germline CDR1 SGHTA, CDR2 FQGNSA. The CDR3 sequence is 15 residues long. The CDR3: CASSLALAGQVEQYF. The CDR3 DNA reads as TGTGCCAGCAGCTTAGCGCTAGCGGGACAGGTGGAGCAGTACTTC. The full variable domain, completed using reference TRBV7-2 and TRBJ2-7, is GAGVSQSPSNKVTEKGKDVELRCDPISGHTALYWYRQSLGQGLEFLIYFQGNSAPDKSGLPSDRFSAERTGGSVSTLTIQRTQQEDSAVYLCASSLALAGQVEQYFGPGTRLTVT.

V is TRBV12-5 and J is TRBJ2-5; possible D gene TRBD1, 6 bases. The CDR3 length is 15 residues. Germline assignment: CDR1 LGHNT and CDR2 FRNRAP. V lost 1 base, J lost 1 base, and 10 bases lay in between. CDR3 sequence: CASGLGQAPQETQYF. The CDR3 nucleotides read TGTGCTAGTGGTTTGGGACAGGCGCCCCAAGAGACCCAGTACTTC.

This clone came up once. This rearrangement joins TRBV24-1 to TRBJ2-5; D remains unclear. The CDR3 extends over 10 amino acids. The germline V gene encodes CDR1 KGHDR and CDR2 SFDVKD. The germline V and J ends were trimmed by 10 bases and 1 base, with 3 bases remaining between them. CDR3 protein: CATAQETQYF. CDR3 in DNA: TGTGCCACGGCCCAAGAGACCCAGTACTTC.

The chain recombines TRBV27 with TRBJ2-3; D call uncertain. V was pared by 4 bases and J by 5 bases, with 19 bases between. Germline V gene sequence: CDR1 MNHEY, CDR2 SMNVEV (reference sequence). This CDR3 has 16 residues. The CDR3 region is CASSSLWQEVIDTQYF. CDR3 coding DNA: TGTGCCAGCAGTTCCCTGTGGCAGGAAGTGATAGATACGCAGTATTTT.

The gene calls are TRBV19 and TRBJ2-3, with 9 bases identical to TRBD2. Germline assignment: CDR1 LNHDA and CDR2 SQIVND (reference sequence). Losses at the gene ends were 4 bases for V and 6 bases for J; bases not matched to a gene: 11. This CDR3 region has 16 residues. This chain's CDR3 is CASSTRPSGIYDTQYF. The DNA for the CDR3 is TGTGCCAGTAGTACCCGGCCTAGCGGGATTTATGATACGCAGTATTTT.

The chain uses TRBV14 and TRBJ2-1; tentatively, D is TRBD1 (5 bases). Germline V lookup: CDR1 SGHDN, CDR2 FVKESK. The CDR3 contains 13 residues. V was pared by 5 bases and J by 6 bases, with 11 bases between. CDR3 DNA: TGTGCCAGCAGCTATCAGGGCTCCAATGAGCAGTTCTTC. Its protein product is CASSYQGSNEQFF.

This chain joins TRBV19 and TRBJ1-5; no clear D gene. The germline V gene encodes CDR1 LNHDA and CDR2 SQIVND (reference sequence). V lost 6 bases and J 1 base, leaving 10 bases between the germline ends. The CDR3 sequence is 14 residues long. The DNA of the CDR3 is TGTGCCAGTAGATCCATAGAGAGCAATCAGCCCCAGCATTTT. Translating it yields CASRSIESNQPQHF.